Listed here is a single T cell receptor (beta chain). Its antigen is unidentified. A multiplex PCR was run with 60 Vbeta primers and 13 Jbeta primers. The method was immunoSEQ multiplex PCR; TCRdb's version includes in-frame clones alone and lacks a portion of them. The sample includes about 230,000 clones, roughly 81% of them seen just once. These data come from a study of cytomegalovirus exposure and HLA in healthy donors. On the study more broadly: Approximately 190 million T cells yielded more than 95 million unique TCR beta sequences, as an earlier analysis found.

Overall study results and limits: Roughly uniform depth of sequencing across donors was assumed in presence/absence analyses.

Sequencing was carried out using PBMCs. The receptor was derived from a girl aged 2 to 10 in good health and CMV-seronegative.

CDR3 DNA sequence: TGTGCCAGCAGCGCGTTAGCGGGGACTAGCACAGATACGCAGTATTTT. The encoded protein is CASSALAGTSTDTQYF. The chain is built from TRBV9 and TRBJ2-3; 8 bases line up with TRBD2. Germline trimming cut 3 bases from V and 0 bases from J; bases unmatched to any gene: 6. There are 16 residues in the CDR3. Germline CDR1 and CDR2: SGDLS and YYNGEE. Full variable domain (outside the CDR3, taken from reference TRBV9 and TRBJ2-3): DSGVTQTPKHLITATGQRVTLRCSPRSGDLSVYWYQQSLDQGLQFLIQYYNGEERAKGNILERFSAQQFPDLHSELNLSSLELGDSALYFCASSALAGTSTDTQYFGPGTRLTVL.